These 11 T cell receptor beta chains came from one sample sequenced in a study of shared clonotypes between healthy human individuals. Repertoires were generated with immunoSEQ multiplex PCR, while TCRdb's copy carries only in-frame clones and drops some. The sample holds more than 550,000 clones, around 90% seen once. Naive CD8 cells, CD45RO-negative and positively selected for CCR7, excluded terminally differentiated effector memory CD45RA+ cells. Sequencing was carried out using naive CD8+ T cells sorted from blood. These receptor sequences come from a man aged 30 to 45 in good health.

The chain recombines TRBV7-9 with TRBJ2-3; 9 nucleotides agree with TRBD2. The V gene's germline CDR1 is SEHNR and CDR2 FQNEAQ (reference sequence). V lost 5 bases to trimming and J lost 0 bases; unmatched junction nucleotides: 6. The CDR3 extends over 16 amino acids. In nucleotides, the CDR3 is TGTGCCAGCAGCGTATGGACTAGCGAGAGCACAGATACGCAGTATTTT. As protein: CASSVWTSESTDTQYF.

The chain combines TRBV2 with TRBJ2-1; 9 nucleotides align to TRBD2. The CDR3 consists of 14 residues. The germline CDR1 and CDR2 sequences are SNHLY and FYNNEI. Trimming removed 4 bases from V and 8 bases from J; junction bases left unmatched: 6. The CDR3 nucleotides are TGTGCCAGCAGTGGGGTAGCGGGAGAGTATGAGCAGTTCTTC. Encoded protein: CASSGVAGEYEQFF.

The sample holds one count of this clone. The V and J genes are TRBV18 and TRBJ2-7; no firm D call. Trimming pared 3 bases from V and 3 bases from J, leaving 6 bases between. CDR1 and CDR2 (germline): KGHSH, LQKENI. This CDR3 region has 12 residues. CDR3 region: CASSPADYEQYF. CDR3 nucleotide sequence: TGTGCCAGCTCACCCGCGGACTACGAGCAGTACTTC. Looking up the rest from reference TRBV18 and TRBJ2-7 gives the full variable domain: NAGVMQNPRHLVRRRGQEARLRCSPMKGHSHVYWYRQLPEEGLKFMVYLQKENIIDESGMPKERFSAEFPKEGPSILRIQQVVRGDSAAYFCASSPADYEQYFGPGTRLTVT.

The V and J genes are TRBV13 and TRBJ2-7; TRBD2 matches at 8 bases. J was trimmed by 7 bases and V by 9 bases; bases with no gene match: 14. The CDR3 loop spans 14 amino acids. CDR1 and CDR2 (germline): PRHDT, FYEKMQ (reference sequence). The CDR3 sequence is CASSTREGGSEQYF. DNA of the CDR3: TGTGCCAGTTCTACCCGGGAGGGAGGGAGTGAGCAGTACTTC.

The V gene is TRBV10-1, the J gene TRBJ2-7, with D unresolved. The germline V and J ends were trimmed by 7 bases and 2 bases, with 15 bases remaining between them. Germline CDR1 is WNHNN and CDR2 is SYGVQD (reference sequence). This CDR3 region has 14 residues. The CDR3 protein is CASISRYMAYEQYF. The CDR3 DNA sequence: TGCGCCAGCATTTCCAGGTATATGGCCTACGAGCAGTACTTC.

The V gene is TRBV4-1, the J gene TRBJ1-2; D not resolved. Germline CDR1 MGHRA, CDR2 YSYEKL. The CDR3 contains 15 residues. Deletions cut 1 base from V and 8 bases from J, with 17 bases between. CDR3 in DNA: TGCGCCAGCAGCCAAGCGACCGACTCGACTCGGGGCTACACCTTC. Translation: CASSQATDSTRGYTF.

The chain couples TRBV18 to TRBJ2-7; D is uncertain. The V gene lost 3 bases and the J gene lost 2 bases, with 17 bases spanning the gap. CDR1 KGHSH and CDR2 LQKENI come from the germline V gene. The CDR3 is 16 amino acids. CDR3 in amino acids: CASSPSALRAPYEQYF. The CDR3 DNA reads as TGTGCCAGCTCACCCTCGGCTCTTCGGGCCCCCTACGAGCAGTACTTC.

The rearrangement joins TRBV9 to TRBJ2-1, with 8 nucleotides matching TRBD2. The CDR3 has 17 amino acids. CDR1 is SGDLS, CDR2 YYNGEE, per germline. The V segment lost 0 bases and the J segment 0 bases; nucleotides outside the gene matches: 5. CDR3 region: CASSVDLAGSSYNEQFF. DNA for the CDR3: TGTGCCAGCAGCGTAGACTTAGCGGGGAGCTCCTACAATGAGCAGTTCTTC.

The CDR3 region is CASSIDFTSYNEQFF. CDR3 DNA: TGTGCCAGCAGCATTGACTTTACCTCCTACAATGAGCAGTTCTTC. This sequence joins TRBV11-2 and TRBJ2-1, with no clear D. Trimming cost V 5 bases and J 0 bases, with 11 bases left between them. Looked up from germline, CDR1 is SGHAT and CDR2 is FQNNGV. This CDR3 contains 15 residues.

V usage is TRBV6-5 and J usage is TRBJ1-4; D gene ambiguous. V lost 0 bases to trimming and J lost 5 bases, with 10 bases between them. The CDR3 has 15 residues. Per the germline V gene, CDR1 is MNHEY and CDR2 is SVGAGI. The CDR3 loop is CASSYSAEANEKLFF. CDR3 bases: TGTGCCAGCAGTTACTCGGCAGAAGCCAATGAAAAACTGTTTTTT.

The gene calls are TRBV19 and TRBJ1-1; 7 bases line up with TRBD1. V gave up 5 bases and J gave up 4 bases; unmatched junction bases: 10. The CDR3 has 15 residues. The germline V gene encodes CDR1 LNHDA and CDR2 SQIVND (reference sequence). The CDR3 sequence is CASSFLGGGITEAFF. In DNA form, the CDR3 reads TGTGCCAGTAGTTTCCTGGGAGGGGGCATCACTGAAGCTTTCTTT. The complete variable domain, with remaining parts taken from reference TRBV19 and TRBJ1-1, reads DGGITQSPKYLFRKEGQNVTLSCEQNLNHDAMYWYRQDPGQGLRLIYYSQIVNDFQKGDIAEGYSVSREKKESFPLTVTSAQKNPTAFYLCASSFLGGGITEAFFGQGTRLTVV.